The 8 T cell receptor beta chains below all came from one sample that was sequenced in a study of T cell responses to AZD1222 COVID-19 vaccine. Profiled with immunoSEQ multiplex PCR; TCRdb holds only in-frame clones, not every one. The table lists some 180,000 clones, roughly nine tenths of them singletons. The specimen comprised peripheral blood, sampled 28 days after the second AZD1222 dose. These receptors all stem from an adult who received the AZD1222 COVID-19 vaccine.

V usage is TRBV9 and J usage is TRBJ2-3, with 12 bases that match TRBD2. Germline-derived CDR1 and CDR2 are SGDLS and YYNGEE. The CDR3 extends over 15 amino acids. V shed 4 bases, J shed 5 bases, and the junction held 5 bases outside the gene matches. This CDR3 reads CASSPSGGARDTQYF. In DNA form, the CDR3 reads TGTGCCAGCAGCCCTAGCGGGGGGGCTAGAGATACGCAGTATTTT.

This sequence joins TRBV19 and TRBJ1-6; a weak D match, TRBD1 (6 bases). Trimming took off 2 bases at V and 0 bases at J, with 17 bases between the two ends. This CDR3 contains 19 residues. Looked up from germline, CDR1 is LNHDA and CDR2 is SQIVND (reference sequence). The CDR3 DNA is TGTGCCAGTAGTATATCGGCAGGGGCAATAAGCTCCTATAATTCACCCCTCCACTTT. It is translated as CASSISAGAISSYNSPLHF.

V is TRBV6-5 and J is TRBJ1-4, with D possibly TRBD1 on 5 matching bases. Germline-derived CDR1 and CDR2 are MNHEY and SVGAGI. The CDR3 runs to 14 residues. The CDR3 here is CALPPRDQPEKLFF. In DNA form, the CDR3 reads TGTGCTCTACCGCCCAGGGATCAGCCCGAAAAACTGTTTTTT.

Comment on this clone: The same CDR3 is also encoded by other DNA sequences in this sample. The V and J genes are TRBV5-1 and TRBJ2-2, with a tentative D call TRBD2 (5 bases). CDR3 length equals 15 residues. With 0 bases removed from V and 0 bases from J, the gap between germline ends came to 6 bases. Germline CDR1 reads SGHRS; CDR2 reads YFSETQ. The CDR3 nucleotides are TGCGCCAGCAGCTTGGGGGGAGCGAACACCGGGGAGCTGTTTTTT. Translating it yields CASSLGGANTGELFF.

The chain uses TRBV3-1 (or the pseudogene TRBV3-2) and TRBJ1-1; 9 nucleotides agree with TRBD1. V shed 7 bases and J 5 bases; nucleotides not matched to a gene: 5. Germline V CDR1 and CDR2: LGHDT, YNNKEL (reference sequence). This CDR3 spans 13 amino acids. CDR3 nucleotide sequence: TGTGCCAGCACACAGGGGGCGCAGACTGAAGCTTTCTTT. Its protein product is CASTQGAQTEAFF.

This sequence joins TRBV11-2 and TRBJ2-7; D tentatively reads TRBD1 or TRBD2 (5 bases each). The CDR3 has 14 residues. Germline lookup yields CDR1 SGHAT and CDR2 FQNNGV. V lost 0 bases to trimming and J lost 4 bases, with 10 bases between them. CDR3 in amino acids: CASSLEGRDYEQYF. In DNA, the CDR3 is TGTGCCAGCAGCTTAGAGGGACGGGATTACGAGCAGTACTTC. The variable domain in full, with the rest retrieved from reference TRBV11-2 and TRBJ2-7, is EAGVAQSPRYKIIEKRQSVAFWCNPISGHATLYWYQQILGQGPKLLIQFQNNGVVDDSQLPKDRFSAERLKGVDSTLKIQPAKLEDSAVYLCASSLEGRDYEQYFGPGTRLTVT.

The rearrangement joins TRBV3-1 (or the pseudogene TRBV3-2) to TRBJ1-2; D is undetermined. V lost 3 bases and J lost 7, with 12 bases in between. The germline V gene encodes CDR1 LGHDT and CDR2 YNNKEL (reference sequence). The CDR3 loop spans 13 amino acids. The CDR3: CASSQGKESGYTF. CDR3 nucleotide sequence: TGTGCCAGCAGCCAGGGGAAGGAAAGTGGCTACACCTTC.

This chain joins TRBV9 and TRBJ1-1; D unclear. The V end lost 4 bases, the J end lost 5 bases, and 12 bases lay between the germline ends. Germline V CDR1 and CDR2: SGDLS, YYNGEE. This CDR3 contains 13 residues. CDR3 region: CASSPGGRTEAFF. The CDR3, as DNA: TGTGCCAGCAGCCCAGGAGGAAGGACTGAAGCTTTCTTT.